A single sample gave rise to the 24 T cell receptor beta chains below, sequenced in a study of a mutant IDH1 vaccine in newly diagnosed glioma. The data were produced by immunoSEQ multiplex PCR, yet TCRdb's version contains in-frame clones alone and is incomplete. The sample includes 25,000 to 30,000 clones, roughly 82% of them seen just once. Specified time point: week 35, safety follow-up. All doses held 300 ug of mutant IDH1 20-mer peptide, with topical imiquimod. No antigen is known for these receptors. Sequences were derived from PBMCs, sampled from a glioma patient whose treatment included an IDH1 peptide vaccine. The receptors originated from a man aged 50 to 59 with glioma.

The CDR3 sequence is CATSRDLGQGMFF. CDR3 DNA sequence: TGTGCCACCAGCAGAGATCTTGGCCAGGGAATGTTTTTT. The J gene is TRBJ1-4, the V gene TRBV15; a possible D gene is TRBD1 (5 bases). V was cut by 0 bases and J by 15 bases, with 14 bases left in between. This CDR3 has 13 amino acids. CDR1 and CDR2 (germline): LNHNV, YYDKDF (reference sequence).

The chain uses TRBV7-3 and TRBJ1-2; 7 positions match TRBD1. J was trimmed by 8 bases and V by 3 bases; bases with no gene match: 15. The germline V gene has CDR1 SGHTA and CDR2 FQGTGA. This CDR3 has 16 amino acids. CDR3 in DNA: TGTGCCAGCAGCTTCACCGGGACAGAAGGGGTGGGAGGCTACACCTTC. It translates to CASSFTGTEGVGGYTF.

The chain uses TRBV5-1 and TRBJ2-7; D might be TRBD2 (6 bases). Germline V gene data show CDR1 as SGHRS and CDR2 as YFSETQ. Trimming stripped 4 bases from V and 5 bases from J, with 16 bases between. This CDR3 region has 14 residues. The chain's CDR3 is CASSPWGEGDEQYF. The CDR3 coding sequence is TGCGCCAGCAGCCCTTGGGGGGAAGGCGACGAGCAGTACTTC.

The chain has TRBV27 and TRBJ1-2; D is uncertain. Germline values: CDR1 MNHEY, CDR2 SMNVEV (reference sequence). The CDR3 is made up of 13 amino acids. V dropped 0 bases and J dropped 6 bases, with 8 bases sitting between them. In DNA form, the CDR3 reads TGTGCCAGCAGTTTATCATCTGGGGATGGCTACACCTTC. Translating it yields CASSLSSGDGYTF.

The sample holds a few counts of this clone. The rearrangement links TRBV5-6 to TRBJ1-1, with 7 bases identical to TRBD1. Germline V gene data show CDR1 as SGHDT and CDR2 as YYEEEE. The CDR3 is 14 amino acids. After removal of 5 bases from V and 2 bases from J, the junction contained 6 bases not matched to a gene. CDR3 in amino acids: CASSRGQQNTEAFF. The CDR3 bases are TGTGCCAGCAGTCGGGGACAGCAAAACACTGAAGCTTTCTTT.

This clone was seen only a few times. J is TRBJ2-1 and V is TRBV27; possible D gene TRBD1, 5 bases. V was trimmed by 5 bases and J by 5 bases, leaving 13 bases between them. The CDR3 has 14 amino acids. The germline CDR1 and CDR2 sequences are MNHEY and SMNVEV (reference sequence). CDR3 in amino acids: CASSPRLTDNEQFF. As DNA, the CDR3 is TGTGCCAGCAGTCCTAGACTGACAGACAATGAGCAGTTCTTC.

The chain uses TRBV14 and TRBJ1-4; a possible D gene is TRBD1 (6 bases). The germline V gene has CDR1 SGHDN and CDR2 FVKESK. The CDR3 is 15 residues long. Trimming pared 4 bases from V and 5 bases from J, leaving 14 bases between. CDR3 DNA: TGTGCCAGCAGCCTTGGAAGAGGGGGGAATGAAAAACTGTTTTTT. It encodes CASSLGRGGNEKLFF.

This chain connects TRBV7-9 to TRBJ2-5; TRBD2 is a possible D gene (5 bases). The V end was cut by 0 bases, the J end by 7 bases, with 9 bases between. CDR3 size: 13 residues. CDR1 is SEHNR, CDR2 FQNEAQ, per germline (reference sequence). CDR3 amino acids: CASSLAGGRTQYF. CDR3 bases: TGTGCCAGCAGCTTAGCGGGTGGGAGGACCCAGTACTTC.

This clone was counted a single time. This sequence joins TRBV11-2 and TRBJ2-7, with D perhaps matching TRBD2 (5 bases). The germline V gene has CDR1 SGHAT and CDR2 FQNNGV. The CDR3 totals 15 residues. With 0 bases removed from V and 3 bases from J, the gap between germline ends came to 12 bases. CDR3 in DNA: TGTGCCAGCAGCTTAGATGGAGGTGGCTTCTACGAGCAGTACTTC. This encodes CASSLDGGGFYEQYF.

The chain is built from TRBV7-2 and TRBJ1-6; TRBD1 matches at 8 bases. Germline CDR1 is SGHTA and CDR2 is FQGNSA. Germline trimming cut 4 bases from V and 7 bases from J; bases unmatched to any gene: 3. The CDR3 has 14 residues. CDR3 nucleotide sequence: TGTGCCAGCAGCTCCGGGACAGGCAATTCACCCCTCCACTTT. Translation: CASSSGTGNSPLHF. The whole variable domain, filled in from reference TRBV7-2 and TRBJ1-6, reads GAGVSQSPSNKVTEKGKDVELRCDPISGHTALYWYRQSLGQGLEFLIYFQGNSAPDKSGLPSDRFSAERTGGSVSTLTIQRTQQEDSAVYLCASSSGTGNSPLHFGNGTRLTVT.

The chain combines TRBV5-1 with TRBJ2-5; weak D call: TRBD2 (6 bases). This CDR3 has 13 amino acids. Trimming pared 2 bases from V and 5 bases from J, leaving 10 bases between. Germline V gene sequence: CDR1 SGHRS, CDR2 YFSETQ. In DNA, the CDR3 is TGCGCCAGCAGCTTCACGGGAGAGGAGACCCAGTACTTC. Protein sequence: CASSFTGEETQYF.

The chain combines TRBV4-1 with TRBJ2-1; 9 bases fit TRBD1. Germline loops: CDR1 MGHRA, CDR2 YSYEKL. The CDR3 contains 14 residues. J lost 6 bases, V lost 4 bases, and 4 bases had no gene match. The DNA of the CDR3 is TGCGCCAGCAGCCCTACGACAGGGGGCAATGAGCAGTTCTTC. Residues: CASSPTTGGNEQFF.

The rearrangement links TRBV7-2 to TRBJ2-1; no definite D call. Germline loops: CDR1 SGHTA, CDR2 FQGNSA. Between the trimmed V and J ends, which lost 4 bases and 5 bases, there was a span of 15 bases. The CDR3 consists of 15 residues. The CDR3 here is CASSWPGRTNNEQFF. Written as DNA, the CDR3 is TGTGCCAGCAGCTGGCCCGGACGGACCAACAATGAGCAGTTCTTC.

The CDR3 DNA sequence: TGTGCCAGCAGTGAATCAACCAGCAATCAGCCCCAGCATTTT. Translating gives CASSESTSNQPQHF. The rearrangement uses TRBV6-1 and TRBJ1-5, with unresolved D. The CDR3 runs 14 residues. Germline V gene sequence: CDR1 MNHNS, CDR2 SASEGT. V lost 2 bases and J lost 1, with 6 bases in between.

This chain joins TRBV9 and TRBJ2-1; D remains unclear. The CDR3 runs 14 residues. Germline V gives CDR1 SGDLS, CDR2 YYNGEE. V lost 2 bases, J lost 0 bases, and 6 bases lay in between. Here the CDR3 DNA reads TGTGCCAGCAGCGTTTCAAGCTCCTACAATGAGCAGTTCTTC. Its protein is CASSVSSSYNEQFF.

The chain links TRBV2 to TRBJ1-1; D remains ambiguous. Trimming took off 1 base at V and 1 base at J, with 4 bases between the two ends. Germline CDR1 and CDR2: SNHLY and FYNNEI. The CDR3 length is 13 residues. CDR3 in DNA: TGTGCCAGCAGTGAAGGGTCGAACACTGAAGCTTTCTTT. Translated, it gives CASSEGSNTEAFF.

This clone turned up a few times. V is TRBV4-3 and J is TRBJ1-2; 7 bases match TRBD1. V dropped 0 bases and J dropped 4; count of bases not matched to a gene: 5. The CDR3 is 15 amino acids. CDR1 is LGHNA and CDR2 is YSLEER in the germline V gene. The CDR3 DNA reads as TGCGCCAGCAGCCAAGACCAGACAGGGTTCTATGGCTACACCTTC. Protein product: CASSQDQTGFYGYTF.

The chain has TRBV11-2 and TRBJ1-3; 9 bases fit TRBD1. Germline values: CDR1 SGHAT, CDR2 FQNNGV. J gave up 2 bases and V 5 bases, and 7 bases lay outside the gene matches. The CDR3 length is 16 residues. The CDR3, as DNA: TGTGCCAGCAGCCTCGGACAGGGGCGGACTGGAAACACCATATATTTT. Its translation is CASSLGQGRTGNTIYF.

The chain combines TRBV5-4 with TRBJ1-3; D is ambiguous. V dropped 0 bases and J dropped 2 bases, with 12 bases sitting between them. This CDR3 has 16 amino acids. Germline CDR1 SGHNT, CDR2 YYREEE (reference sequence). The CDR3 loop reads CASSLGGSPPGNTIYF. The CDR3 DNA follows: TGTGCCAGCAGCTTGGGAGGGTCCCCACCTGGAAACACCATATATTTT.

The J gene is TRBJ1-4, the V gene TRBV4-3; the match to TRBD1 covers 7 bases. The V gene end was trimmed by 1 base and the J gene end by 8 bases; junction bases not matched to a gene: 7. Germline V gene sequence: CDR1 LGHNA, CDR2 YSLEER. CDR3 size: 15 residues. Written as DNA, the CDR3 is TGCGCCAGCAGCCAAGGACAGGGAAGGGGGGAAAAACTGTTTTTT. It translates to CASSQGQGRGEKLFF.

The chain couples TRBV9 to TRBJ2-3; TRBD1 agrees at 9 bases. The V gene end was trimmed by 4 bases and the J gene end by 2 bases; junction bases not matched to a gene: 5. The CDR3 runs 15 residues. Per germline, CDR1 SGDLS and CDR2 YYNGEE. CDR3 nucleotides: TGTGCCAGCAGCCTCGGACAGGGGACCACAGATACGCAGTATTTT. Its protein product is CASSLGQGTTDTQYF. Supplemented by reference TRBV9 and TRBJ2-3, the full variable domain reads DSGVTQTPKHLITATGQRVTLRCSPRSGDLSVYWYQQSLDQGLQFLIQYYNGEERAKGNILERFSAQQFPDLHSELNLSSLELGDSALYFCASSLGQGTTDTQYFGPGTRLTVL.

This rearrangement joins TRBV27 to TRBJ1-5, with 9 bases fitting TRBD1. J lost 3 bases, V lost 8 bases, and 14 bases had no gene match. The CDR3 loop spans 17 amino acids. The germline V gene has CDR1 MNHEY and CDR2 SMNVEV (reference sequence). CDR3 loop: CASRSGTGLGANQPQHF. The CDR3, as DNA: TGTGCCAGCCGTTCCGGGACAGGGTTAGGGGCCAATCAGCCCCAGCATTTT.

The CDR3 is CASSQGGMSNQPQHF. The CDR3 DNA follows: TGTGCCAGCAGCCAAGGAGGGATGAGCAATCAGCCCCAGCATTTT. The chain recombines TRBV4-2 with TRBJ1-5; unclear D gene. Germline assignment: CDR1 LGHNA and CDR2 YNFKEQ. CDR3 length equals 15 residues. Trimming shortened V by 1 base and J by 1 base, and 8 bases separated the two germline ends.

The rearrangement joins TRBV19 to TRBJ2-7, with TRBD1 as a possible D gene (5 bases). This CDR3 spans 15 amino acids. The V end lost 4 bases, the J end lost 2 bases, and 15 bases lay between the germline ends. CDR1 and CDR2 (germline): LNHDA, SQIVND (reference sequence). This chain's CDR3 is CASSTTRRTPYEQYF. CDR3 in DNA: TGTGCCAGTAGTACCACTCGGCGGACACCCTACGAGCAGTACTTC. The entire variable domain, with the rest obtained from reference TRBV19 and TRBJ2-7, is as follows: DGGITQSPKYLFRKEGQNVTLSCEQNLNHDAMYWYRQDPGQGLRLIYYSQIVNDFQKGDIAEGYSVSREKKESFPLTVTSAQKNPTAFYLCASSTTRRTPYEQYFGPGTRLTVT.